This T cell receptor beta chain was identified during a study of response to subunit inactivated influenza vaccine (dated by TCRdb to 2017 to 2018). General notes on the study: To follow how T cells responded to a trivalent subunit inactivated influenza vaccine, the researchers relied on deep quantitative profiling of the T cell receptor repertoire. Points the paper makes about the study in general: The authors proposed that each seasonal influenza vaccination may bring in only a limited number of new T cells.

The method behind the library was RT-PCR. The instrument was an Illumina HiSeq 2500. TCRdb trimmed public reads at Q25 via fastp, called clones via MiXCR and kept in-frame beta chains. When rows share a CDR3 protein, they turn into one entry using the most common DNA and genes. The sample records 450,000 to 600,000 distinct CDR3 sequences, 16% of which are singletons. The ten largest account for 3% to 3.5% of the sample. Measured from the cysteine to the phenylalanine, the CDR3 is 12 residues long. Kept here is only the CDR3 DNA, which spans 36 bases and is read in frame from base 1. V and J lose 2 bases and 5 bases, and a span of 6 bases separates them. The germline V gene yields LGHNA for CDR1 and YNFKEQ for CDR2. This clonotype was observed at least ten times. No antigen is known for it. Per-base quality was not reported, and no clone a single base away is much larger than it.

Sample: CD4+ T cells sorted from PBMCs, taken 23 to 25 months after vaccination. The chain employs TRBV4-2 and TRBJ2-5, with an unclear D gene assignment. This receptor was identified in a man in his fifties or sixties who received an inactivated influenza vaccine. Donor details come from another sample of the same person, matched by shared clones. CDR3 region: CASSQPGETQYF. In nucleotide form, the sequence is TGTGCCAGCAGCCAACCCGGGGAGACCCAGTACTTC.